One sample yielded the 16 T cell receptor beta chains listed below, sequenced in a study of Graves' ophthalmopathy and Graves' hyperthyroidism. The authors amplified TCR beta CDR3 regions, and they did so from RNA transcripts for repertoire sequencing. The library came from an HTBI-primed first-round RT-PCR and a second-round multiplex PCR. TCRdb redid the calling of the multiplex PCR reads with MiXCR, one entry per CDR3 protein. The sample has 600,000 to 950,000 distinct CDR3 sequences; roughly 41% are singletons. The sample taken for sequencing was peripheral blood. The receptors shown here come from an adult man with Graves' ophthalmopathy.

In its sample, this clonotype was seen many times. CDR3 sequence (DNA): TGTGCCAGCAGCTGGACAGGGTCCTCCTACGAGCAGTACTTC. Protein product: CASSWTGSSYEQYF. The chain has TRBV7-9 and TRBJ2-7; 8 bases fit TRBD1. V trimming: 4 bases; J trimming: 0 bases; junction bases outside the gene matches: 2. This CDR3 is built from 14 residues. From germline, CDR1 is SEHNR and CDR2 FQNEAQ (reference sequence).

This sequence joins TRBV7-9 and TRBJ1-5, with D possibly matching TRBD1 (5 bases). V was shortened by 1 base and J by 2 bases, with 9 bases between the two germline ends. This CDR3 is 15 amino acids long. Germline V gene lookup returns CDR1 SEHNR and CDR2 FQNEAQ (reference sequence). Written as DNA, the CDR3 is TGTGCCAGCAGCTTAGGGGCAGGGCGCAATCAGCCCCAGCATTTT. Amino acid sequence: CASSLGAGRNQPQHF.

This clonotype showed up many times. The chain joins TRBV12-3 or TRBV12-4 to TRBJ1-1; D remains ambiguous. The V end lost 6 bases, the J end lost 3 bases, and 8 bases lay between the germline ends. There are 12 residues in the CDR3. In DNA, the CDR3 is TGTGCCAGCAGCACAGCATACACTGAAGCTTTCTTT. Translation gives CASSTAYTEAFF.

The V and J genes are TRBV25-1 and TRBJ1-3; TRBD1 matches 8 bases. Per germline, CDR1 MGHDK and CDR2 SYGVNS. This CDR3 spans 14 amino acids. V trimming: 10 bases; J trimming: 7 bases; junction bases outside the gene matches: 12. CDR3 residues: CATQGMDRENTIYF. CDR3 in DNA: TGTGCCACCCAGGGGATGGACAGGGAGAACACCATATATTTT.

The chain is built from TRBV7-9 and TRBJ1-2, with D maybe TRBD1 (6 bases). Germline values: CDR1 SEHNR, CDR2 FQNEAQ (reference sequence). The V end lost 5 bases, the J end lost 7 bases, and 14 bases lay between the germline ends. The CDR3 covers 13 residues. The CDR3 loop is CASSQGGYGGYTF. The CDR3 DNA sequence: TGTGCCAGCAGCCAAGGGGGGTACGGTGGCTACACCTTC.

About this clonotype itself: Being one base from a much bigger clone, this may be a read error. V usage is TRBV2 and J usage is TRBJ1-5, with 8 bases that match TRBD1. This CDR3 has 15 residues. Germline loops: CDR1 SNHLY, CDR2 FYNNEI. V lost 6 bases to trimming and J lost 5 bases; unmatched junction nucleotides: 9. The CDR3 bases are TGTGCCAGCAGAAGTAGACAGGGGCCGTATCAGCCCCAGCATTTT. It specifies CASRSRQGPYQPQHF.

The V call is TRBV30, the J call TRBJ1-2; perhaps TRBD1 as D (5 bases). CDR3 length equals 12 residues. Per germline, CDR1 GTSNPN and CDR2 SVGIG (reference sequence). Trimming pared 0 bases from V and 6 bases from J, leaving 8 bases between. The chain's CDR3 is CAWSVAGHGYTF. In DNA, the CDR3 is TGTGCCTGGAGTGTTGCAGGGCATGGCTACACCTTC.

The V gene is TRBV7-2, the J gene TRBJ2-7; 9 positions match TRBD1. The CDR3 length is 14 residues. From germline, CDR1 is SGHTA and CDR2 FQGNSA. J gave up 1 base and V 5 bases, and 3 bases lay outside the gene matches. CDR3 DNA sequence: TGTGCCAGCAGCACCGACAGGGGGTCCTACGAGCAGTACTTC. Protein: CASSTDRGSYEQYF. Combining the CDR3 with reference TRBV7-2 and TRBJ2-7 gives the whole variable domain GAGVSQSPSNKVTEKGKDVELRCDPISGHTALYWYRQSLGQGLEFLIYFQGNSAPDKSGLPSDRFSAERTGGSVSTLTIQRTQQEDSAVYLCASSTDRGSYEQYFGPGTRLTVT.

The chain joins TRBV2 to TRBJ2-5, with TRBD1 matching over 12 bases. This CDR3 spans 17 amino acids. Germline V CDR1 and CDR2: SNHLY, FYNNEI. V shed 6 bases, J shed 6 bases, and the junction held 14 bases outside the gene matches. CDR3 loop: CASSPVWGTGGMQTQYF. CDR3 nucleotide sequence: TGTGCCAGCAGCCCCGTTTGGGGGACAGGGGGCATGCAGACCCAGTACTTC.

The rearrangement joins TRBV6-2 or TRBV6-3 to TRBJ2-5; D is uncertain. The CDR3 is made up of 14 amino acids. With 6 bases removed from V and 6 bases from J, the gap between germline ends came to 17 bases. Germline V gene lookup returns CDR1 MNHEY and CDR2 SVGEGT. As DNA, the CDR3 is TGTGCCAGCAGATCTCCGACCGGGCGGAAGACCCAGTACTTC. It yields the protein CASRSPTGRKTQYF.

This clonotype was seen at least ten times. V usage is TRBV10-3 and J usage is TRBJ1-2; possibly TRBD1 for D (5 bases). The CDR3 totals 15 residues. The V gene's germline CDR1 is ENHRY and CDR2 SYGVKD. The V and J ends lost 6 bases and 7 bases respectively, with 21 bases between them. The CDR3 loop is CAIREDIQVLIGYTF. The CDR3 region has the DNA TGTGCCATCAGGGAAGATATACAGGTTCTGATTGGCTACACCTTC.

The V gene is TRBV5-1, the J gene TRBJ2-7; either TRBD1 or TRBD2 may supply D (5 bases each). This CDR3 has 15 residues. The V end lost 0 bases, the J end lost 7 bases, and 17 bases lay between the germline ends. CDR1 and CDR2 from the germline V gene are SGHRS and YFSETQ. Here the CDR3 reads CASSLGLGTYNEQYF. CDR3 coding DNA: TGCGCCAGCAGCTTGGGTCTTGGGACCTACAATGAGCAGTACTTC.

This chain joins TRBV7-9 and TRBJ2-2, with TRBD2 identical over 10 bases. The CDR3 is 16 residues long. CDR1 and CDR2 (germline): SEHNR, FQNEAQ (reference sequence). V lost 7 bases and J lost 2; bases outside the gene matches: 7. CDR3 residues: CASNELAGRNTGELFF. CDR3 nucleotide sequence: TGTGCCAGCAACGAACTAGCGGGACGAAACACCGGGGAGCTGTTTTTT.

This clonotype appeared many times. The gene calls are TRBV2 and TRBJ2-7, with 9 bases identical to TRBD2. Germline assignment: CDR1 SNHLY and CDR2 FYNNEI. With 6 bases clipped from V and 3 bases from J, the junction kept 0 bases outside the gene matches. There are 12 residues in the CDR3. The CDR3 protein is CASRTSGYEQYF. The CDR3 DNA sequence: TGTGCCAGCAGGACTAGCGGCTACGAGCAGTACTTC.

This clonotype was recorded at least ten times. This rearrangement joins TRBV29-1 to TRBJ2-2, with unresolved D. V shed 1 base and J shed 2 bases, with 5 bases lying between them. The CDR3 extends over 13 amino acids. CDR1 and CDR2 from the germline V gene are SQVTM and ANQGSEA. The CDR3 region is CSVEATNTGELFF. The CDR3 DNA follows: TGCAGCGTTGAAGCGACTAACACCGGGGAGCTGTTTTTT.

This chain joins TRBV25-1 and TRBJ2-7; TRBD1 aligns across 10 bases. The CDR3 extends over 12 amino acids. With 6 bases clipped from V and 11 bases from J, the junction kept 7 bases outside the gene matches. Germline loops: CDR1 MGHDK, CDR2 SYGVNS. Here the CDR3 DNA reads TGTGCCAGCAGCCCGGGACAGGGGTTCGAGTACTTC. This sequence encodes CASSPGQGFEYF.